This T cell receptor beta chain derives from a study of siplizumab effects on memory and regulatory T cells. Germline CDR1 MNHEY, CDR2 SVGAGI. The CDR3 consists of 15 residues. V was pared by 0 bases and J by 4 bases, with 10 bases between. Measured with immunoSEQ multiplex PCR; TCRdb has only the in-frame clones, and not every one. The sample shows roughly 60,000 clones, nearly 98% of them seen only once. Sequencing used naive CD8+ T cells sorted from blood. The genes are TRBV6-5 and TRBJ1-5; D unclear. The sequence was obtained from a human donor in good health. This CDR3 reads CASSYSSHRNQPQHF. The CDR3 nucleotides are TGTGCCAGCAGTTACTCATCCCACCGAAATCAGCCCCAGCATTTT.